This T cell receptor beta chain came from a study of naive and memory T cell subsets. As regards this clonotype: Its target is not known.

The CDR3 is 15 residues long. V shed 5 bases and J 1 base; nucleotides not matched to a gene: 7. CDR1 is SNHLY, CDR2 FYNNEI, per germline. The beta constant-region primer was an equimolar mix of two oligonucleotides covering TRBC1 and TRBC2. Ligated cDNA was amplified by four rounds of PCR with nested alpha and beta constant-region primers and SP2. TCRdb re-called the UMI-ligation and nested PCR reads with MiXCR, one entry per CDR3 protein. There are 8,500 to 10,000 distinct CDR3 sequences in the sample; 5.5% to 7% occur only once, and 55% to 60% lies in the top ten. General study points: TCR abundance followed a power law differing between naive and memory subsets. Gini index rose across naive, CM, EM and EMRA in CD4 and CD8. Over 85% of naive TCR sequences appeared only once after error correction, unlike memory subsets.

The chain recombines TRBV2 with TRBJ1-1, with 7 nucleotides matching TRBD1. The receptor comes from a human donor in good health. The sample consisted of CD4+ TEMRA cells from blood. Noted subset: effector memory re-expressing CD45RA, CD45RA+ CD27-. The CDR3 spells CASSPFDRANTEAFF. The CDR3 nucleotides are TGTGCCAGCAGTCCCTTCGACAGGGCGAACACTGAAGCTTTCTTT.